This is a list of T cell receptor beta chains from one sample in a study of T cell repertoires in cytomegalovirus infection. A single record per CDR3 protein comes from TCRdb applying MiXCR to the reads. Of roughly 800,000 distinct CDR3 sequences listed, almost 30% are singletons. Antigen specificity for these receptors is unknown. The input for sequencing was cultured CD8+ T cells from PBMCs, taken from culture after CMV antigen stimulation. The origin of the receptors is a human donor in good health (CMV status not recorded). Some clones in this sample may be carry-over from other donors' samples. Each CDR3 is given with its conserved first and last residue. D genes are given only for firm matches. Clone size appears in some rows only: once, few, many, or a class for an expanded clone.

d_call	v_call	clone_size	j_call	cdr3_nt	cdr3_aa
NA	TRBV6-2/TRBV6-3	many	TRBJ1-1	TGTGCCAGCAGTCAAAACGAAGCTTTCTTT	CASSQNEAFF
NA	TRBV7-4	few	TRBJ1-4	TGTGCCAGCAGCTCACCTGGCCGGGAAAAACTGTTTTTT	CASSSPGREKLFF
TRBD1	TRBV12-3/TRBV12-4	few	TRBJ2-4	TGTGCCAGCAGTCCTCAGGGGGCGCAAAACATTCAGTACTTC	CASSPQGAQNIQYF
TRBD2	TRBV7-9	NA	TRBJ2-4	TGTGCCAGCAGCGCCTCCCCGGGGGGTCTATGGAGCATTCAGTACTTC	CASSASPGGLWSIQYF
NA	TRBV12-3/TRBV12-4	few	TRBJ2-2	TGTGCCAGCAGTTTAAAGACAGTTAAGGCCGGGGAGCTGTTTTTT	CASSLKTVKAGELFF
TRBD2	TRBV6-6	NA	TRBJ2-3	TGTGCCAGCAGTTGGGAGGCGGGAGGGACAGATACGCAGTATTTT	CASSWEAGGTDTQYF
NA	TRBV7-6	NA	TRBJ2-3	TGTGCCAGCAGTCTATATGCTAGCCAGTTTAATTGGGATACGCAGTATTTT	CASSLYASQFNWDTQYF
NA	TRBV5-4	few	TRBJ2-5	TGTGCCAGCAGCGACCGGGTTGCGGAAGAGACCCAGTACTTC	CASSDRVAEETQYF
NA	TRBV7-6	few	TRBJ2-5	TGTGCCAGCAGCTCCCCCATCTCCCGGGAGACCCAGTACTTC	CASSSPISRETQYF
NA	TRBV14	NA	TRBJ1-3	TGTGCCAGCAGCCAAGGAGTAGGTTACTCTGGAAACACCATATATTTT	CASSQGVGYSGNTIYF
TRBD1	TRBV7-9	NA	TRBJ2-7	TGTGCCAGCAGCGCGGACAGGGATGTGTACTACGAGCAGTACTTC	CASSADRDVYYEQYF
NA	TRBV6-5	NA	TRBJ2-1	TGTGCCAGCAGTTACCCCGGCAGCCGAAACGAGCAGTTCTTC	CASSYPGSRNEQFF
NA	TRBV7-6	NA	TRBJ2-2	TGTGCCAGCAGCCCACACGAATTACTCGGGGAGCTGTTTTTT	CASSPHELLGELFF
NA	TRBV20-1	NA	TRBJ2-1	TGCAGTGCTAGCGGGGCGGATTACAATGAGCAGTTCTTC	CSASGADYNEQFF
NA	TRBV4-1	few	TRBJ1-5	TGCGCCAGCAGCGTACCGGGAGGCAATCAGCCCCAGCATTTT	CASSVPGGNQPQHF
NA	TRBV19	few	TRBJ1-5	TGTGCCAGTAGTTCTCAGGACACCTATTATAGCAATCAGCCCCAGCATTTT	CASSSQDTYYSNQPQHF
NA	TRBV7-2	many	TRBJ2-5	TGTGCCAGCAGCTTAGGGGGACAAGGAGGAGAGACCCAGTACTTC	CASSLGGQGGETQYF
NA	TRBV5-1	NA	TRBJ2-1	TGCGCCAGTCGGGACTCACGGGTGCAGTTCTTC	CASRDSRVQFF
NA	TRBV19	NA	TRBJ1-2	TGTGCCACCGACCCTGGGAACTATGGCTACACCTTC	CATDPGNYGYTF
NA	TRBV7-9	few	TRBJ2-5	TGTGCCAGCAGCTCCCGAGGTAGTAGGACTTGGGAGACCCAGTACTTC	CASSSRGSRTWETQYF
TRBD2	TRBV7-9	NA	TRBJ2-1	TGTGCCAGCAGCTTACTAGCGGGACCCAATGAGCAGTTCTTC	CASSLLAGPNEQFF
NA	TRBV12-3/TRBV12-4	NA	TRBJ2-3	TGTGCCAGCTACCACCTGAGGGACCATACTAGCACAGATACGCAGTATTTT	CASYHLRDHTSTDTQYF
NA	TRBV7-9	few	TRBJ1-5	TGTGCCAGCAGCTTGGAGCCTTCTAGCAATCAGCCCCAGCATTTT	CASSLEPSSNQPQHF
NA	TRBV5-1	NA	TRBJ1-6	TGCGCCAGCAGCTTGAACGGGGGCCTAGATGGCTCCTATAATTCACCCCTCCACTTT	CASSLNGGLDGSYNSPLHF
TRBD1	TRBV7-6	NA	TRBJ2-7	TGTGCCAGCAGCTCCCGTGGGCCGACAGGGCTCGACGAGCAGTACTTC	CASSSRGPTGLDEQYF
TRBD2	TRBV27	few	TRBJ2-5	TGTGCCAGCAGCAGCCCTGGACTAGCCACTGAGACCCAGTACTTC	CASSSPGLATETQYF
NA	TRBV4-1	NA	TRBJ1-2	TGCGCCAGCAGCCAAGAAAGGCACAGGGTGGGGACCTCATTC	CASSQERHRVGTSF
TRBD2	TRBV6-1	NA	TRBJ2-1	TGTGCCAGCAGCCTTGGGACTAGCGGGGGGGCCTGGGATGAGCAGTTCTTC	CASSLGTSGGAWDEQFF
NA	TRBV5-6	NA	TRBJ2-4	TGTGCCAGCAGCTTGGGTTGGTCAGGGACGTACATTCAGTACTTC	CASSLGWSGTYIQYF
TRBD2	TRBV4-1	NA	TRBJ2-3	TGCGCCAGCAGCCAAGTACGACTAGCGGGGGCAGATACGCAGTATTTT	CASSQVRLAGADTQYF
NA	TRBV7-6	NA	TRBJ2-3	TGTGCCAGCTCCATGGGGCAGGGCACAGATACGCAGTATTTT	CASSMGQGTDTQYF
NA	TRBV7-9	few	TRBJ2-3	TGTGCCAGCAGCCCCCCCGCATACGGGCGCACAGATACGCAGTATTTT	CASSPPAYGRTDTQYF
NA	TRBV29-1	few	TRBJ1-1	TGCAGCGCCGGGGGTAAGGCTTTCTTT	CSAGGKAFF
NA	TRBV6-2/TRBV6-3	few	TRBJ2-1	TGTGCCAGCACCCTAGGGCCATACGGCGAGCAGTTCTTC	CASTLGPYGEQFF
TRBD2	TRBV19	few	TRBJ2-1	TGTGCCAGTAAGGAGGGCTTGCGGGGGAGTAATGAGCAGTTCTTC	CASKEGLRGSNEQFF
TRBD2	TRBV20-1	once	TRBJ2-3	TGCAGTGCTGGCGGGGGGGCGGAAGTCACAGATACGCAGTATTTT	CSAGGGAEVTDTQYF
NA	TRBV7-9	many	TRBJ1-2	TGTGCCAGCAGCGCGGCCCCGGGAGGCTACACCTTC	CASSAAPGGYTF
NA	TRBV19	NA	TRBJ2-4	TGTGCCAGTAGTATAGAAGGCGTAGCCAAAAACATTCAGTACTTC	CASSIEGVAKNIQYF
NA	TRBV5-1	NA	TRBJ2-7	TGCGCCAGCAGCAAACCGGACAATGCCTACGAGCAGTACTTC	CASSKPDNAYEQYF
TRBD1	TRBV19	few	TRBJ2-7	TGTGCCAGCTCCCTCTCCGGGACAGGGTTCCTCGAGCAGTACTTC	CASSLSGTGFLEQYF
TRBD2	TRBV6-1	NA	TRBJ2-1	TGTGCCAGCAGTGACCCCGGGGGGACCGGTAATGAGCAGTTCTTC	CASSDPGGTGNEQFF
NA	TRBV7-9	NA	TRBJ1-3	TGTGCCAGCAGCTACGGACCGCTTGCTGGAAACACCATATATTTT	CASSYGPLAGNTIYF
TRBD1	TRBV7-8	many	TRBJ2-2	TGTGCCAGCAGCTTGGGGGACAGGGGGGCCACCGGGGAGCTGTTTTTT	CASSLGDRGATGELFF
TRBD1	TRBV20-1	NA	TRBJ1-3	TGCAGTGCTCTCGGGACAGGGCATGGAAACACCATATATTTT	CSALGTGHGNTIYF
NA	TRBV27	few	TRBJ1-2	TGTGCCAGCAGATACGGACAGCACTATGGCTACACCTTC	CASRYGQHYGYTF
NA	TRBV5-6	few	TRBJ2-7	TGTGCCAGCAGCTTCGGGACGGCAGGCTACGAGCAGTACTTC	CASSFGTAGYEQYF
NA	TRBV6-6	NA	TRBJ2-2	TGTGCCAGCAGTTACGAACTGGGGGAGCTGTTTTTT	CASSYELGELFF
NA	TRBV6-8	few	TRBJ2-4	TGTGCCAGCAGTGACGTCCTAGCCAAAAACATTCAGTACTTC	CASSDVLAKNIQYF
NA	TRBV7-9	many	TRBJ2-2	TGTGCCAGCAGCACAGGACATTCCACCGGGGAGCTGTTTTTT	CASSTGHSTGELFF
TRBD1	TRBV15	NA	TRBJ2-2	TGTGCCACCAGCTTGGCCGGGACAGTCATCAACACCGGGGAGCTGTTTTTT	CATSLAGTVINTGELFF
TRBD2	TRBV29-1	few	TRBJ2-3	TGCAGCGTTGAAGGGCTAGCGGGGGGGCACTTAGCAGATACGCAGTATTTT	CSVEGLAGGHLADTQYF
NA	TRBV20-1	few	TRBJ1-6	TGCAGTGCTAGAGATTTGACGGCCACGAGCTCCTATAATTCACCCCTCCACTTT	CSARDLTATSSYNSPLHF
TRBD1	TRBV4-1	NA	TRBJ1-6	TGCGCCAGCAGCCAAGTTCCAGGGGGGGAGTCACCCCTCCACTTT	CASSQVPGGESPLHF
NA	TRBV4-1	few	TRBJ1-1	TGCGCCAGCAGCCAAGAAAAGCAGGCGACTAAAGCTTTCTTT	CASSQEKQATKAFF
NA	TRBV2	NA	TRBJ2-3	TGTGCCAGCAGTGAAGCGCTTAGTAGCACAGATACGCAGTATTTT	CASSEALSSTDTQYF
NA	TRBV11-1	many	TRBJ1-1	TGTGCCAGCAGCTTAGGGCCACAGCAGAACACTGAAGCTTTCTTT	CASSLGPQQNTEAFF
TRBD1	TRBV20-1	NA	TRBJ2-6	TGCAGTGCTCCCGGACAGGGTCGTGGGGCCAACGTCCTGACTTTC	CSAPGQGRGANVLTF
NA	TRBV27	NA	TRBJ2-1	TGTGCCAGCAGTTCCTCGGACAAGGGCTACAATGAGCAGTTCTTC	CASSSSDKGYNEQFF
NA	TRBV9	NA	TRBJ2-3	TGTGCCAGCAGCGTAGTCATCGGGGGGCCCACAGATACGCAGTATTTT	CASSVVIGGPTDTQYF